This record covers a single T cell receptor (beta chain). Its antigen is not known. An end of the junction does not agree with germline; a read error may underlie this. It was genomic DNA that served as the template for profiling TCR beta VDJ and CDR3. TCRdb re-analysed the reads in MiXCR, keeping a single row per CDR3 protein. The data show roughly 250,000 distinct CDR3 sequences, less than 85% seen once. This sample is part of a study of CD8+CD57+ T cells in acquired aplastic anemia. About the research overall: Average DNA yield from sorted CD4+ and CD8+ cells was about 3.2 ug. Study-wide findings and caveats: Researchers report that fewer than 30 CD8+ CDR3 sequences appeared in both patients and controls.

In patients chosen for sequencing, flow cytometry had shown CD8+CD57+ cell expansion. The patients all had a severe acquired aplastic anemia diagnosis. Therapy had not been given to patients before blood sampling. Sequenced: sorted CD4+, CD8+, or CD8+CD57+ T cells (not recorded which) from PBMCs. The clonotype originates from a human donor with aplastic anemia.

The DNA of the CDR3 is TGTGCCAGCAGCTTGCCGCATTCACCCCTCCGCTTT. Residues: CASSLPHSPLRF. The rearrangement joins TRBV5-6 to TRBJ1-6; D gene uncertain. This CDR3 is built from 12 residues. Germline assignment: CDR1 SGHDT and CDR2 YYEEEE. Together with reference TRBV5-6 and TRBJ1-6, the CDR3 gives the full variable domain: DAGVTQSPTHLIKTRGQQVTLRCSPKSGHDTVSWYQQALGQGPQFIFQYYEEEERQRGNFPDRFSGHQFPNYSSELNVNALLLGDSALYLCASSLPHSPLRFGNGTRLTVT.